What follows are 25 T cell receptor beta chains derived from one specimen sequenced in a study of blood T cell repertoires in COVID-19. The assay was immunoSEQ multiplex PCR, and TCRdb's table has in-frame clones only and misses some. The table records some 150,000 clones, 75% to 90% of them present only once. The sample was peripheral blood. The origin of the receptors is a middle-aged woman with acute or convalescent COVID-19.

The CDR3 spells CASSIELNPSYEQYF. The CDR3 coding sequence is TGTGCCAGTAGTATAGAACTAAATCCCTCCTACGAGCAGTACTTC. This rearrangement joins TRBV19 to TRBJ2-7; D unresolved. Between the trimmed V and J ends, which lost 0 bases and 0 bases, there was a span of 9 bases. The CDR3 has 15 residues. CDR1 and CDR2 (germline): LNHDA, SQIVND (reference sequence).

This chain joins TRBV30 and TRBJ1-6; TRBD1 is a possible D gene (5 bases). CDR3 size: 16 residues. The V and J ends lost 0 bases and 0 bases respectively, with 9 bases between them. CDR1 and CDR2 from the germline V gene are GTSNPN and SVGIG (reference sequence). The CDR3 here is CAWSVAGGSYNSPLHF. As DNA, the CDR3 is TGTGCCTGGAGTGTGGCGGGGGGCTCCTATAATTCACCCCTCCACTTT.

CDR3 nucleotide sequence: TGTGCCAGTAGTATAGGACAATTACTGTATGGCTACACCTTC. Its protein product is CASSIGQLLYGYTF. The chain carries TRBV19 and TRBJ1-2; D gene unclear. The CDR3 is 14 residues long. The germline CDR1 and CDR2 sequences are LNHDA and SQIVND (reference sequence). V lost 1 base and J 5 bases, leaving 11 bases between the germline ends.

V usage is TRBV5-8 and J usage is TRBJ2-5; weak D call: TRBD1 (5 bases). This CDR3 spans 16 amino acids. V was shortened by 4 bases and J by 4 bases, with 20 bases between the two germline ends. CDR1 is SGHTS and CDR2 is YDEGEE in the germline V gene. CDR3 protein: CASSADSDWGLETQYF. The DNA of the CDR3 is TGTGCCAGCAGCGCCGACAGCGATTGGGGTTTAGAGACCCAGTACTTC.

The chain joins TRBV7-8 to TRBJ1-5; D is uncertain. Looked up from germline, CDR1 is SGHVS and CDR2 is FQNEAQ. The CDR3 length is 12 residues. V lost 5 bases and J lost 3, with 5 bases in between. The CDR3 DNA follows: TGTGCCAGCAGCCCTACCAATCAGCCCCAGCATTTT. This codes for CASSPTNQPQHF.

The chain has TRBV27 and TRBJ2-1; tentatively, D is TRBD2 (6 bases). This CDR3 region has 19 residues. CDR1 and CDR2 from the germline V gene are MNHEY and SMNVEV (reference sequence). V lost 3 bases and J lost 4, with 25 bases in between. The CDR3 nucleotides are TGTGCCAGCAGTTTCCACTCGTCGAGGGACTCAGGGCCGTACAATGAGCAGTTCTTC. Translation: CASSFHSSRDSGPYNEQFF.

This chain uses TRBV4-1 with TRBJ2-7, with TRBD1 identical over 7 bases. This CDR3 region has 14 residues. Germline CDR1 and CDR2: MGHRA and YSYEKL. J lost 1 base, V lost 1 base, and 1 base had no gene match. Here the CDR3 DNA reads TGCGCCAGCAGCCAAGCGGACAGGTCCTACGAGCAGTACTTC. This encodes CASSQADRSYEQYF.

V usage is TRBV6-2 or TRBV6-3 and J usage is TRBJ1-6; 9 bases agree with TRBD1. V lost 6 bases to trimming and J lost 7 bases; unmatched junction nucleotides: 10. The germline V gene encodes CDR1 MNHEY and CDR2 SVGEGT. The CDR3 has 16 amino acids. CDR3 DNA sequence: TGTGCCAGCAGCCTTACCGGGACAGGGTCGAATTCACCCCTCCACTTT. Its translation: CASSLTGTGSNSPLHF.

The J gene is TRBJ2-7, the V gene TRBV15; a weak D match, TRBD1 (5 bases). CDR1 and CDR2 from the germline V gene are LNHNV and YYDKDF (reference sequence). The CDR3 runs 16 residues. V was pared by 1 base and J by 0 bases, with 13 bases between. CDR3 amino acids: CATSRVATESSYEQYF. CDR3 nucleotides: TGTGCCACCAGCAGAGTGGCGACAGAAAGCTCCTACGAGCAGTACTTC.

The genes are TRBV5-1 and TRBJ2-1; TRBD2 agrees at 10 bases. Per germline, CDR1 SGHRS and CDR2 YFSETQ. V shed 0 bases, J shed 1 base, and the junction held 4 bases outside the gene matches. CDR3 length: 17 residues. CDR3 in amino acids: CASSLGGLAVSYNEQFF. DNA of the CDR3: TGCGCCAGCAGCTTGGGAGGACTAGCGGTATCCTACAATGAGCAGTTCTTC.

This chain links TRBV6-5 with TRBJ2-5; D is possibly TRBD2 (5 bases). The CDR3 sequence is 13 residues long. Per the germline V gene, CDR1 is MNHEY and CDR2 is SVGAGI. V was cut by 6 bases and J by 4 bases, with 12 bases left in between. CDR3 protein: CASRFGERETQYF. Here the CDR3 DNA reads TGTGCCAGCAGGTTCGGGGAGAGAGAGACCCAGTACTTC.

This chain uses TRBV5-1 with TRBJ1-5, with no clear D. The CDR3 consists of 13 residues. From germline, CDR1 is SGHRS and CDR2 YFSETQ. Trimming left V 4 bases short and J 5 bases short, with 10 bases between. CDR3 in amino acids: CASSRGLDQPQHF. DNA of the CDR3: TGCGCCAGCAGCAGAGGACTTGATCAGCCCCAGCATTTT.

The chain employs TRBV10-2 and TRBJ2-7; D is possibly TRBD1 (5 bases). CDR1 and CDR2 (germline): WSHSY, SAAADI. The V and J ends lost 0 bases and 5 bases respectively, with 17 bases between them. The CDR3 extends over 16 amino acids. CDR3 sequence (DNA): TGCGCCAGCAGTGAGTCGACTGGGCAGGGTCCGGACGAGCAGTACTTC. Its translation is CASSESTGQGPDEQYF.

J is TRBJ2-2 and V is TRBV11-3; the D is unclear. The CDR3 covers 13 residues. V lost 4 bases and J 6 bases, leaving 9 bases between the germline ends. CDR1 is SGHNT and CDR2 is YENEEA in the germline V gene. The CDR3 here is CASSSPVAGELFF. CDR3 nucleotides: TGTGCCAGCAGCTCCCCAGTCGCCGGGGAGCTGTTTTTT.

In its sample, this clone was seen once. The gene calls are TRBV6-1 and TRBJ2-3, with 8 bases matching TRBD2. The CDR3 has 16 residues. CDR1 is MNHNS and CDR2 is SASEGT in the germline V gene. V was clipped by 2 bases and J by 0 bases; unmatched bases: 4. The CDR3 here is CASSEFTSGSTDTQYF. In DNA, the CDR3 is TGTGCCAGCAGTGAATTCACTAGCGGTAGCACAGATACGCAGTATTTT.

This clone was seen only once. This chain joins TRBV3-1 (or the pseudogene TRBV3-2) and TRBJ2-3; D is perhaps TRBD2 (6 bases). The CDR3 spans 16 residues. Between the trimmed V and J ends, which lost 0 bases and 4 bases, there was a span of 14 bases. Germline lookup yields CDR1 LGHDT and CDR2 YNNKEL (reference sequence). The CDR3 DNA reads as TGTGCCAGCAGCCAAGATCCGGGGGATTGGTCAGATACGCAGTATTTT. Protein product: CASSQDPGDWSDTQYF.

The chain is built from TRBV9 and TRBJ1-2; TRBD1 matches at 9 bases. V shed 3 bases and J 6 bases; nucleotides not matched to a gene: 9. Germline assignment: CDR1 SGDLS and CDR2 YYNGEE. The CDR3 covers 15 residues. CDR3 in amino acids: CASSGLGTGSNGYTF. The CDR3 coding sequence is TGTGCCAGCAGCGGCCTGGGGACAGGGAGTAATGGCTACACCTTC.

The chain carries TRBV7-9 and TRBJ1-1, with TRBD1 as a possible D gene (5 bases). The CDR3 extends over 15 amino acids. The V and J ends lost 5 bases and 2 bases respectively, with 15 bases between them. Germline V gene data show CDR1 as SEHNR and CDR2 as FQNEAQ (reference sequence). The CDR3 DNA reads TGTGCCAGCAGCCCTTCAGACAGACACAACACTGAAGCTTTCTTT. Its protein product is CASSPSDRHNTEAFF.

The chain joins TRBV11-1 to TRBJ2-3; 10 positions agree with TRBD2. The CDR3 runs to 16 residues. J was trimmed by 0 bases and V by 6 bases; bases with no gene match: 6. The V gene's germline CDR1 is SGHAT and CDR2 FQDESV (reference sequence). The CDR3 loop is CASSFPGLASTDTQYF. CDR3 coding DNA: TGTGCCAGCAGTTTTCCGGGACTAGCGAGCACAGATACGCAGTATTTT.

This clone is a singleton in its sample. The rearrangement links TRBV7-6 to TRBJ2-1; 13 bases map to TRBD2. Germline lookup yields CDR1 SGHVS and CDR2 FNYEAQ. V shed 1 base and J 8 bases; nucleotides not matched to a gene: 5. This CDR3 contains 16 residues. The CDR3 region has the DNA TGTGCCAGCAGCTTAGGGGCGACTAGCGGGGGGTATGAGCAGTTCTTC. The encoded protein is CASSLGATSGGYEQFF.

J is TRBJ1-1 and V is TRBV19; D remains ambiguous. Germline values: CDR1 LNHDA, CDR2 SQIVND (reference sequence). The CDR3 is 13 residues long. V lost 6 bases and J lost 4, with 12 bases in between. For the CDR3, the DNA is TGTGCCAGTAGCCCTCCCGGTGGCACTGAAGCTTTCTTT. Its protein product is CASSPPGGTEAFF.

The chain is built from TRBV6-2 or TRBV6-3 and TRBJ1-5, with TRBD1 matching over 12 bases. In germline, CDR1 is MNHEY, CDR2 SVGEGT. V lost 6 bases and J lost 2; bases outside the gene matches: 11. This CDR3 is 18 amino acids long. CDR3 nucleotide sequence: TGTGCCAGCAGCCCTCGCCGGGACAGGGGGCGGGGCAATCAGCCCCAGCATTTT. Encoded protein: CASSPRRDRGRGNQPQHF.

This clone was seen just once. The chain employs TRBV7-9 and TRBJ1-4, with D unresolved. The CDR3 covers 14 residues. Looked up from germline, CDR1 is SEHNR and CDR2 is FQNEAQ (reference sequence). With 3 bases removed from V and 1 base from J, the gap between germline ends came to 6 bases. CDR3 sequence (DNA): TGTGCCAGCAGCTTCCGGGGAACTAATGAAAAACTGTTTTTT. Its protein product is CASSFRGTNEKLFF.

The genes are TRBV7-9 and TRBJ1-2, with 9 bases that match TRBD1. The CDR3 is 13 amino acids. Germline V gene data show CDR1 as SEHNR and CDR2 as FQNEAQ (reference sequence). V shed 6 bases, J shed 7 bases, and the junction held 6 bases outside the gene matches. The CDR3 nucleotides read TGTGCCAGCAGGCCGGGACAGGGTCTTGGCTACACCTTC. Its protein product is CASRPGQGLGYTF.

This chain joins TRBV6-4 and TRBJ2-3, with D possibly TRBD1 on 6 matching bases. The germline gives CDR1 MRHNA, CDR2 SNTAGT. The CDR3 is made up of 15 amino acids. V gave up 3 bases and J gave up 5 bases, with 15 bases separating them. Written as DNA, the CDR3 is TGTGCCAGCAGTGAACAGGGTTTGTATGGAGATACGCAGTATTTT. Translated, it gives CASSEQGLYGDTQYF.